Listed here are 3 T cell receptor beta chains from one sample, sequenced in a study of blood T cell repertoires in COVID-19. Clones were read by immunoSEQ multiplex PCR, and TCRdb kept only the in-frame ones, dropping some. Here the sample spans hundreds of thousands of clones, 85% to 90% being singletons. Sample: PBMCs or T cells enriched from blood (not recorded which). Source of these receptors: a man aged 18 to 29 who had recovered from COVID-19.

The rearrangement uses TRBV9 and TRBJ2-1; unclear D gene. The V end was cut by 1 base, the J end by 4 bases, with 15 bases between. From germline, CDR1 is SGDLS and CDR2 YYNGEE. The CDR3 has 16 residues. CDR3: CASSVLDDGLYNEQFF. The CDR3 nucleotides are TGTGCCAGCAGCGTACTAGATGACGGCCTTTACAATGAGCAGTTCTTC.

This clone was detected only once. This chain links TRBV9 with TRBJ2-1, with D hard to call. This CDR3 has 13 amino acids. The V gene lost 4 bases and the J gene lost 6 bases, with 11 bases spanning the gap. Looked up from germline, CDR1 is SGDLS and CDR2 is YYNGEE. CDR3 sequence reads: CASSPIGSNEQFF. The CDR3 DNA reads as TGTGCCAGCAGCCCCATCGGTAGCAATGAGCAGTTCTTC.

This clone occurred once. The chain uses TRBV10-3 and TRBJ1-5; D is perhaps TRBD1 (5 bases). The germline V gene has CDR1 ENHRY and CDR2 SYGVKD. Between the trimmed V and J ends, which lost 7 bases and 6 bases, there was a span of 16 bases. The CDR3 extends over 14 amino acids. CDR3 amino acids: CAINPAGMGQPQHF. CDR3 bases: TGTGCCATCAACCCGGCAGGGATGGGTCAGCCCCAGCATTTT.